This T cell receptor (beta chain) was retrieved from a study of patients and donors after allogeneic stem cell transplantation. TCRdb passed the RT-PCR reads through MiXCR, listing each CDR3 protein once. This sample has approximately 140,000 distinct CDR3 sequences; over 30% occur once, and the top ten carry 40% to 55%. A few counts support this clonotype. The CDR3 runs 15 residues. Per germline, CDR1 MNHEY and CDR2 SMNVEV (reference sequence). Trimming removed 3 bases at V and 1 base at J, with 11 bases between. The receptor was derived from a human donor who was either an allogeneic HSCT recipient or a stem cell or donor lymphocyte infusion donor (not recorded which). It is not recorded whose cells these are; they may come from a transplant donor. The sample was blood, either unsorted or a sorted T cell fraction (not recorded which). J is TRBJ2-3 and V is TRBV27, with D perhaps matching TRBD2 (6 bases). CDR3 sequence reads: CASSLEPSGTDTQYF. CDR3 bases: TGTGCCAGCAGTTTGGAGCCTAGCGGCACAGATACGCAGTATTTT.